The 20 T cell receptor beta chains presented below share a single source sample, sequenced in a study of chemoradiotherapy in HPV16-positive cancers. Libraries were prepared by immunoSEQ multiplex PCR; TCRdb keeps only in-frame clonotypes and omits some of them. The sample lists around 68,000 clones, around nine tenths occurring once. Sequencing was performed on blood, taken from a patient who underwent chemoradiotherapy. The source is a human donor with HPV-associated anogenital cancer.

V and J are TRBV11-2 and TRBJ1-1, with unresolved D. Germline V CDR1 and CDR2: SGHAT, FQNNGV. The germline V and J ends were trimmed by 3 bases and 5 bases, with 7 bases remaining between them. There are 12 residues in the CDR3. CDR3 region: CASSFSRTEAFF. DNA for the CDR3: TGTGCCAGCAGCTTCAGTCGGACTGAAGCTTTCTTT.

The CDR3 loop reads CASSWASSYEQYF. The DNA for the CDR3 is TGTGCCAGCAGCTGGGCTAGCTCCTACGAGCAGTACTTC. The gene calls are TRBV5-5 and TRBJ2-7; no firm D call. Germline CDR1 reads SGHKS; CDR2 reads YYEKEE (reference sequence). CDR3 length: 13 amino acids. Trimming cost V 3 bases and J 0 bases, with 7 bases left between them.

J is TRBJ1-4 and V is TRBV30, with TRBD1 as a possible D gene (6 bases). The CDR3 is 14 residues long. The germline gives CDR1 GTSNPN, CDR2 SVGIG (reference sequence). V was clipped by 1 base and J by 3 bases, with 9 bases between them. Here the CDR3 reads CAWSAGGANEKLFF. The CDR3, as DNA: TGTGCCTGGAGTGCGGGGGGCGCTAATGAAAAACTGTTTTTT.

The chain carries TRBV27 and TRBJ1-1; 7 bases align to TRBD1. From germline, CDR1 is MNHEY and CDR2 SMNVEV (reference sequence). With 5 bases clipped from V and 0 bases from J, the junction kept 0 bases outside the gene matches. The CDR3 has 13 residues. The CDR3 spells CASSGTVNTEAFF. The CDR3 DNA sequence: TGTGCCAGCAGTGGGACAGTGAACACTGAAGCTTTCTTT.

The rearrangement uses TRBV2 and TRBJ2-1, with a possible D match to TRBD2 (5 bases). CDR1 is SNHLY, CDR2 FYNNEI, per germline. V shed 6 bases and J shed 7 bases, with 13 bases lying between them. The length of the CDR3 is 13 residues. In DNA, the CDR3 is TGTGCCAGCAGCGCGGGCCTGGGTAATGAGCAGTTCTTC. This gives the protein CASSAGLGNEQFF.

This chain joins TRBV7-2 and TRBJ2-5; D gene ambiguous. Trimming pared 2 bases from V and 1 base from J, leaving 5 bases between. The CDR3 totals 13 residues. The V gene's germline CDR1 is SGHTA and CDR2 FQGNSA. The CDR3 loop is CASSLRIQETQYF. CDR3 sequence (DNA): TGTGCCAGCAGCTTAAGGATCCAAGAGACCCAGTACTTC.

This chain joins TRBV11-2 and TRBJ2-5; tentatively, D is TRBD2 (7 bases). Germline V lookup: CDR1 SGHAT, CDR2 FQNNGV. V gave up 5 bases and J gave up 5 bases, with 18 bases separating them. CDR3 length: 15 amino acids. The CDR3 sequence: CASSPRDGGRETQYF. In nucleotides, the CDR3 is TGTGCCAGCAGCCCCCGGGACGGGGGGCGGGAGACCCAGTACTTC.

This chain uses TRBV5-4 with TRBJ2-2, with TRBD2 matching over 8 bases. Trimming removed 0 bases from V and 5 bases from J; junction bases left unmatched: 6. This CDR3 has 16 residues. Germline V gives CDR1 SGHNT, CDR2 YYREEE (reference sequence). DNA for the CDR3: TGTGCCAGCAGCTTGGGTCGGACTAGCCAGACCGGGGAGCTGTTTTTT. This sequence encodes CASSLGRTSQTGELFF.

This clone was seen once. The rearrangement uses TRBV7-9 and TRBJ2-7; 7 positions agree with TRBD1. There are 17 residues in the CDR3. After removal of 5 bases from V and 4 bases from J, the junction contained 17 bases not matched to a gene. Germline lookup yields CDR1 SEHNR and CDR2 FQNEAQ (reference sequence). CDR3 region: CASSEGPQGLSSYEQYF. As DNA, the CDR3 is TGTGCCAGCAGCGAGGGACCACAGGGGTTAAGTTCGTACGAGCAGTACTTC.

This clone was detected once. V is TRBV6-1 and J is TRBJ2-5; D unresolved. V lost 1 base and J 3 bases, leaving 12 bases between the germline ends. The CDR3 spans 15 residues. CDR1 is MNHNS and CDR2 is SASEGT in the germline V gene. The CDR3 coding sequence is TGTGCCAGCAGTGAAGTGGAGATCATGGAAGAGACCCAGTACTTC. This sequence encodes CASSEVEIMEETQYF.

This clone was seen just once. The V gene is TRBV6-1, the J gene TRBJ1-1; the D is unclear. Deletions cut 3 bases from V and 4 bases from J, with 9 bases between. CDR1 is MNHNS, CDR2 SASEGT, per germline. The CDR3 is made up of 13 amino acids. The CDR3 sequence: CASSDQPGTEAFF. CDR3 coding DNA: TGTGCCAGCAGTGATCAGCCAGGCACTGAAGCTTTCTTT.

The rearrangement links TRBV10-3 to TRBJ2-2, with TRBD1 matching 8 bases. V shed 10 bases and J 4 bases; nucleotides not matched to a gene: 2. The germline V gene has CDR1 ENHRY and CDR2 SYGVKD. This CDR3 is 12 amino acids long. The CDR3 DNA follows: TGTGCCACAACAGGGGGCACCGGGGAGCTGTTTTTT. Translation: CATTGGTGELFF.

In nucleotides, the CDR3 is TGTGCCAGCAGCTTAGTCGTCTCGATAGCGTCCTCTGGAAACACCATATATTTT. It yields the protein CASSLVVSIASSGNTIYF. The chain has TRBV11-2 and TRBJ1-3; the D is unclear. V was cut by 1 base and J by 0 bases, with 16 bases left in between. The CDR3 contains 18 residues. Germline values: CDR1 SGHAT, CDR2 FQNNGV. Complete variable domain (other parts from reference TRBV11-2 and TRBJ1-3): EAGVAQSPRYKIIEKRQSVAFWCNPISGHATLYWYQQILGQGPKLLIQFQNNGVVDDSQLPKDRFSAERLKGVDSTLKIQPAKLEDSAVYLCASSLVVSIASSGNTIYFGEGSWLTVV.

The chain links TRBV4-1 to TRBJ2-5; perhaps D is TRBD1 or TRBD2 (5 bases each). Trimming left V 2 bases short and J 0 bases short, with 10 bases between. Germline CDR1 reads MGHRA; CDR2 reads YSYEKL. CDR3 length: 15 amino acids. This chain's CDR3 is CASSQQGAYQETQYF. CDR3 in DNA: TGCGCCAGCAGCCAACAGGGAGCGTACCAAGAGACCCAGTACTTC.

The CDR3 is CASSLRRRQGQYYEQYF. CDR3 DNA sequence: TGTGCCAGCAGCCTCCGGCGCCGACAGGGTCAATACTACGAGCAGTACTTC. The V call is TRBV14, the J call TRBJ2-7; TRBD1 matches 7 bases. The CDR3 runs 17 residues. Germline-derived CDR1 and CDR2 are SGHDN and FVKESK. Trimming at V came to 4 bases and at J to 3 bases, leaving 15 bases not matched to a gene.

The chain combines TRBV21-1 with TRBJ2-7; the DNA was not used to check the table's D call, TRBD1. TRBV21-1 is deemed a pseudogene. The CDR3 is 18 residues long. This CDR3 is CASTPSHHQGSPTYEQYF. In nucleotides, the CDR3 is TGTGCCAGCACACCATCCCACCACCAGGGGTCGCCAACCTACGAGCAGTACTTC.

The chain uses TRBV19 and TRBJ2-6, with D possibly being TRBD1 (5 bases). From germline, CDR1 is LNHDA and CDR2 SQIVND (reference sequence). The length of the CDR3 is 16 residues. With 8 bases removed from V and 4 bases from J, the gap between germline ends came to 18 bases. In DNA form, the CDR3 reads TGTGCCAGTTCCAGGGATTTCGTGGACGGGGCCAACGTCCTGACTTTC. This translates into CASSRDFVDGANVLTF. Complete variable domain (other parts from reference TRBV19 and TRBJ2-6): DGGITQSPKYLFRKEGQNVTLSCEQNLNHDAMYWYRQDPGQGLRLIYYSQIVNDFQKGDIAEGYSVSREKKESFPLTVTSAQKNPTAFYLCASSRDFVDGANVLTFGAGSRLTVL.

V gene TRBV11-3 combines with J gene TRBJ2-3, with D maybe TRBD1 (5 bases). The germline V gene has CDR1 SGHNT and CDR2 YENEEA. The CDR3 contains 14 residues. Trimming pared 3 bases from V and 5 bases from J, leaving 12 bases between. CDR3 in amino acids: CASSFGQGGDTQYF. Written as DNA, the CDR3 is TGTGCCAGCAGCTTTGGTCAGGGCGGAGATACGCAGTATTTT.

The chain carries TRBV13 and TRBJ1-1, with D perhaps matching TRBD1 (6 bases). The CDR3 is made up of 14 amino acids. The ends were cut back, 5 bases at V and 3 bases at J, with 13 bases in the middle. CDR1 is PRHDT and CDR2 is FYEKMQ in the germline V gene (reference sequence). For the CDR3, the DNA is TGTGCCAGCAGCCGACTAACAGGGTACACTGAAGCTTTCTTT. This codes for CASSRLTGYTEAFF.

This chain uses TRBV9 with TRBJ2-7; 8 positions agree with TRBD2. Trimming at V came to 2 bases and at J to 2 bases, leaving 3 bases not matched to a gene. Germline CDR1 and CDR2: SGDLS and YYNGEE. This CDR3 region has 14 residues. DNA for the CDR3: TGTGCCAGCAGCGTTGGGACTAGAGCCTACGAGCAGTACTTC. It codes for CASSVGTRAYEQYF.